Below, one T cell receptor (beta chain) is given with its context. Its cognate antigen is unknown. This sample is drawn from a study of CD8+CD57+ T cells in acquired aplastic anemia. Turning to the study itself: The study obtained an average of approximately 2.9 ug of DNA from sorted CD4+ and CD8+ cells. Study-wide results and caveats: Sharing between patients and controls was observed for around 27 CD8+ CDR3 sequences.

Genomic DNA constituted the template upon which TCR beta VDJ and CDR3 profiling was performed. MiXCR, applied by TCRdb to the reads, yields one record per CDR3 protein. Altogether about 270,000 distinct CDR3 sequences are present, approximately 55% being singletons, with the ten largest covering approximately 8%. V lost 3 bases and J lost 5, with 14 bases in between. CDR3 length: 13 amino acids. CDR1 and CDR2 from the germline V gene are SQVTM and ANQGSEA. This clonotype was sampled from a human donor with severe aplastic anemia or a healthy control (not recorded which). Material: sorted CD4+, CD8+, or CD8+CD57+ T cells (not recorded which) from PBMCs. This chain uses TRBV29-1 with TRBJ2-7; perhaps TRBD1 as D (8 bases). The CDR3 protein is CSVEGQAGDEQYF. CDR3 sequence (DNA): TGCAGCGTTGAGGGACAGGCGGGAGACGAGCAGTACTTC.